Sequencing of this TCR beta chain was carried out in a study of T-cell reconstitution after alpha-beta-depleted transplantation in children. The germline V gene has CDR1 SQVTM and CDR2 ANQGSEA. The V and J ends lost 7 bases and 8 bases respectively, with 11 bases between them. The CDR3 loop spans 10 amino acids. Preparation of the TCRbeta library used unique molecular identifiers. Each CDR3 protein is one row after TCRdb ran MiXCR on the PCR reads. This table holds a few hundred thousand distinct CDR3 sequences, 10% found once. This clonotype occurred a few times. V usage is TRBV29-1 and J usage is TRBJ1-1; a possible D gene is TRBD1 (5 bases). The material sequenced was PBMCs from the stem cell graft donor, taken from the stem cell graft. This receptor was taken from a human donor who donated a stem cell graft to a child with acute lymphoblastic leukemia. CDR3 amino acids: CSATDREAFF. CDR3 sequence (DNA): TGCAGCGCCACTGACAGAGAAGCTTTCTTT. Based on the CDR3 plus reference TRBV29-1 and TRBJ1-1, the full variable domain is SAVISQKPSRDICQRGTSLTIQCQVDSQVTMMFWYRQQPGQSLTLIATANQGSEATYESGFVIDKFPISRPNLTFSTLTVSNMSPEDSSIYLCSATDREAFFGQGTRLTVV.